This passage covers 15 T cell receptor beta chains from one sample sequenced in a study of vaccination and CD4 T cells after COVID-19. Their antigens remain unidentified. Treatment of the sample: roughly ten-day PBMC culture with coronavirus spike peptide pools or control peptides (ViraFEST assay). Oncomine TCR Beta short-read sequencing was applied to DNA from cultured CD4+ T cells. TCRdb recomputed calls from the PCR reads with MiXCR, one row per CDR3 protein. This table holds approximately 11,000 distinct CDR3 sequences, around two fifths found once. The material sequenced was cultured CD4+ T cells from blood. These receptors were collected from a human donor with COVID-19.

The V and J genes are TRBV28 and TRBJ1-5, with D possibly matching TRBD1 (5 bases). Deletions cut 3 bases from V and 6 bases from J, with 9 bases between. The CDR3 sequence is 13 residues long. Germline CDR1 and CDR2: MDHEN and SYDVKM. The CDR3 DNA sequence: TGTGCCAGCAGTTTCCGGGGACCTCAGCCCCAGCATTTT. This gives the protein CASSFRGPQPQHF.

The V gene is TRBV27, the J gene TRBJ1-6, with D maybe TRBD1 (6 bases). V shed 5 bases and J shed 0 bases, with 14 bases lying between them. The V gene's germline CDR1 is MNHEY and CDR2 SMNVEV (reference sequence). The CDR3 is 17 amino acids. CDR3 loop: CASSHPQGSSYNSPLHF. CDR3 DNA sequence: TGTGCCAGCAGTCACCCCCAGGGGAGCTCCTATAATTCACCCCTCCACTTT.

The rearrangement uses TRBV7-2 and TRBJ2-2; 7 nucleotides align to TRBD2. The CDR3 extends over 16 amino acids. CDR1 is SGHTA, CDR2 FQGNSA, per germline. V lost 4 bases and J lost 6; bases outside the gene matches: 11. CDR3 nucleotide sequence: TGTGCCAGCAGCTCCCCGGGTGGCGGGGGTCCCGGGGAGCTGTTTTTT. This translates into CASSSPGGGGPGELFF.

This clonotype was picked up a small number of times. The chain uses TRBV19 and TRBJ1-2, with D perhaps TRBD1 (6 bases). Looked up from germline, CDR1 is LNHDA and CDR2 is SQIVND (reference sequence). This CDR3 region has 16 residues. V lost 5 bases to trimming and J lost 6 bases, with 22 bases between them. As DNA, the CDR3 is TGTGCCAGTAGTCCCCCAGGGGTCGTCCCTTCGGATGGCTACACCTTC. Its protein product is CASSPPGVVPSDGYTF.

This rearrangement joins TRBV18 to TRBJ2-1; 14 bases line up with TRBD2. Germline V gives CDR1 KGHSH, CDR2 LQKENI. This CDR3 contains 15 residues. With 3 bases clipped from V and 8 bases from J, the junction kept 3 bases outside the gene matches. CDR3 in amino acids: CASSPTSGGAYEQFF. The CDR3 DNA reads as TGTGCCAGCTCACCGACTAGCGGGGGGGCATATGAGCAGTTCTTC.

J is TRBJ1-6 and V is TRBV28, with D possibly matching TRBD1 (5 bases). CDR3 size: 20 residues. Trimming removed 7 bases from V and 8 bases from J, with 33 bases in between. Germline values: CDR1 MDHEN, CDR2 SYDVKM. CDR3 bases: TGTGCCAGCACCTGGTATGTGGACCCGAGCGGCAGGGAGGTTCATTCACCCCTCCACTTT. It encodes CASTWYVDPSGREVHSPLHF.

This clonotype was seen only a few times. This chain links TRBV27 with TRBJ2-2; weak D call: TRBD2 (6 bases). Germline V lookup: CDR1 MNHEY, CDR2 SMNVEV (reference sequence). The CDR3 consists of 17 residues. The ends were cut back, 0 bases at V and 1 base at J, with 12 bases in the middle. CDR3 in amino acids: CASSLSPGELNTGELFF. As DNA, the CDR3 is TGTGCCAGCAGTTTATCCCCGGGGGAATTGAACACCGGGGAGCTGTTTTTT.

This chain joins TRBV11-1 and TRBJ2-5; no clear D. The length of the CDR3 is 13 residues. Germline V CDR1 and CDR2: SGHAT, FQDESV (reference sequence). V lost 3 bases and J 3 bases, leaving 8 bases between the germline ends. CDR3 sequence: CASSFERKETQYF. The CDR3 DNA reads TGTGCCAGCAGCTTTGAAAGGAAAGAGACCCAGTACTTC.

The genes are TRBV7-9 and TRBJ2-2, with 14 bases that match TRBD2. V dropped 0 bases and J dropped 1; count of bases not matched to a gene: 4. The germline CDR1 and CDR2 sequences are SEHNR and FQNEAQ (reference sequence). The length of the CDR3 is 19 residues. For the CDR3, the DNA is TGTGCCAGCAGCTTAGCTGGGGGGACTAGCGGGAGGAACACCGGGGAGCTGTTTTTT. Translated: CASSLAGGTSGRNTGELFF.

There are a few counts of this clonotype. V is TRBV7-2 and J is TRBJ1-5; TRBD1 might be the D (6 bases). V lost 0 bases, J lost 0 bases, and 15 bases lay in between. The CDR3 is 18 residues long. Germline lookup yields CDR1 SGHTA and CDR2 FQGNSA. The CDR3 DNA sequence: TGTGCCAGCAGCTTAGCCGGGGGCGGGGTGGGTAGCAATCAGCCCCAGCATTTT. Translating gives CASSLAGGGVGSNQPQHF. The variable domain in full, completed from reference TRBV7-2 and TRBJ1-5, reads GAGVSQSPSNKVTEKGKDVELRCDPISGHTALYWYRQSLGQGLEFLIYFQGNSAPDKSGLPSDRFSAERTGGSVSTLTIQRTQQEDSAVYLCASSLAGGGVGSNQPQHFGDGTRLSIL.

The chain has TRBV20-1 and TRBJ2-5, with TRBD1 matching over 10 bases. The length of the CDR3 is 12 residues. V dropped 6 bases and J dropped 2; count of bases not matched to a gene: 0. Germline CDR1 is DFQATT and CDR2 is SNEGSKA (reference sequence). CDR3 sequence: CSADRGQETQYF. The CDR3 DNA follows: TGCAGTGCGGACAGGGGGCAAGAGACCCAGTACTTC.

This sequence joins TRBV20-1 and TRBJ1-2; no firm D call. This CDR3 has 13 amino acids. Germline V gene data show CDR1 as DFQATT and CDR2 as SNEGSKA (reference sequence). CDR3 amino acids: CSVRRGQNYGYTF. The CDR3 bases are TGCAGCGTGCGACGGGGTCAGAACTATGGCTACACCTTC.

V usage is TRBV20-1 and J usage is TRBJ2-2; the match to TRBD1 covers 7 bases. Germline CDR1 DFQATT, CDR2 SNEGSKA (reference sequence). Trimming at V came to 6 bases and at J to 6 bases, leaving 16 bases not matched to a gene. The CDR3 sequence is 16 residues long. The CDR3 loop is CSALVKSRGSAGELFF. The CDR3 DNA is TGCAGTGCCCTCGTGAAGAGCAGGGGGTCCGCCGGGGAGCTGTTTTTT.

The CDR3 nucleotides read TGTGCCAGCTCACCCGGGACTCCCGGCAGGAACTATGGCTACACCTTC. Translating it yields CASSPGTPGRNYGYTF. This sequence joins TRBV18 and TRBJ1-2; D may be TRBD1 (5 bases). CDR3 length: 16 amino acids. The V end lost 3 bases, the J end lost 2 bases, and 16 bases lay between the germline ends. The V gene's germline CDR1 is KGHSH and CDR2 LQKENI.

This clonotype was detected only once. The chain is built from TRBV6-5 and TRBJ2-1; 11 nucleotides align to TRBD1. The germline gives CDR1 MNHEY, CDR2 SVGAGI. V trimming: 2 bases; J trimming: 6 bases; junction bases outside the gene matches: 6. The CDR3 spans 16 residues. The chain's CDR3 is CASSYGQGAQGNEQFF. The DNA of the CDR3 is TGTGCCAGCAGTTACGGACAGGGGGCGCAGGGCAATGAGCAGTTCTTC.